The TCR beta chain under discussion was sequenced for a study of T cell responses to AZD1222 COVID-19 vaccine. Germline V lookup: CDR1 LNHDA, CDR2 SQIVND (reference sequence). V lost 1 base and J lost 9, with 10 bases in between. The CDR3 loop spans 14 amino acids. Sequencing was performed with immunoSEQ multiplex PCR; in TCRdb, only in-frame clones are kept and a portion is missing. The data show approximately 170,000 clones, approximately 94% seen once. Sample: peripheral blood, taken 28 days after the second AZD1222 dose. The origin of this receptor is an adult who received the AZD1222 COVID-19 vaccine. The chain has TRBV19 and TRBJ1-6, with TRBD1 as a possible D gene (5 bases). The CDR3 region has the DNA TGTGCCAGTAGTATAGCCGCCCAGGGTTCACCCCTCCACTTT. Translating it yields CASSIAAQGSPLHF.